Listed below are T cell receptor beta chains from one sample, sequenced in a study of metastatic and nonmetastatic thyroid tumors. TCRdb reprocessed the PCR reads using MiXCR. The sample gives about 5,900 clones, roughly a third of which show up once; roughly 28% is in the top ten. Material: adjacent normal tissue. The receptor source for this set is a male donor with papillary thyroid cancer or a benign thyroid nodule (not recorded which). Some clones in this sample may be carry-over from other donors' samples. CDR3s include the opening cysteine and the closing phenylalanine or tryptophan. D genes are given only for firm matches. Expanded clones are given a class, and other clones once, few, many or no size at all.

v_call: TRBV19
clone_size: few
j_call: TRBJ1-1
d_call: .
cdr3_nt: TGTGCCGGTGGCACTGAAGCTTTCTTT
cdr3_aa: CAGGTEAFF

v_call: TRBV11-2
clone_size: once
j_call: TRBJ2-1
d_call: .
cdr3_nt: TGTGCCAGCAGCTTCTCGCGAAACAATGAGCAGTTCTTC
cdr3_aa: CASSFSRNNEQFF

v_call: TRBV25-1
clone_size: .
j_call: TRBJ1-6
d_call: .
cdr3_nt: TGTGCCAGCAGTGAATCTTGGGGGGGACGGGATAATTCACCCCTCCACTTT
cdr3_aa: CASSESWGGRDNSPLHF

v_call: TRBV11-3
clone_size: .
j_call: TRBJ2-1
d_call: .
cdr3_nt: TGTGCCAGCAGCCTGGACAGCTACAATGAGCAGTTCTTC
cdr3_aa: CASSLDSYNEQFF

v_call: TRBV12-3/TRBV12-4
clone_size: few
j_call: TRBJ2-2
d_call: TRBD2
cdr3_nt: TGTGCCAGCAAGTTAGCGGGGGGCGACACCGGGGAGCTGTTTTTT
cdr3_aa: CASKLAGGDTGELFF

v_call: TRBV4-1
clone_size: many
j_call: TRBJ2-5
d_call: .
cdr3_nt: TGCGCCAGCAGCCAAGAGGAGGGACAGCCATTACAAGAGACCCAGTACTTC
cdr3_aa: CASSQEEGQPLQETQYF

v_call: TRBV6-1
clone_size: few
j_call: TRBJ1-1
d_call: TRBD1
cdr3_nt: TGTGCCAGCAGCTCACAGGGGGCTGACACTGAAGCTTTCTTT
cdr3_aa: CASSSQGADTEAFF

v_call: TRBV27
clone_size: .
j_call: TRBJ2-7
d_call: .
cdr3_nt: TGTGCCAGCAGCTCGAGGAGCGAGCAGTACTTC
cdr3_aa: CASSSRSEQYF

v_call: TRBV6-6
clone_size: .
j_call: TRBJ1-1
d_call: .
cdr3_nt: TGTGCCAGCAGTTACTCCTCGGGGTACTTAGACACTGAAGCTTTCTTT
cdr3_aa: CASSYSSGYLDTEAFF

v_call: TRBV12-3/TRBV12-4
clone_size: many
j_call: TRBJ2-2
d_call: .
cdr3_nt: TGTGCCAGCAGTTTTGGGACCGGGGAGCTGTTTTTT
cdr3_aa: CASSFGTGELFF

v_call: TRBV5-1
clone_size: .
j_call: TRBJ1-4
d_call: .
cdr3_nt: TGCGCCAGCAGCTTGGCGGGAGGAGAAAAACTGTTTTTT
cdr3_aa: CASSLAGGEKLFF

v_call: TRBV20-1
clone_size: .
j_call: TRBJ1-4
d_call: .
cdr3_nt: TGCAGTGCTAGACATGAGGGGAATGAAAAACTGTTTTTT
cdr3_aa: CSARHEGNEKLFF

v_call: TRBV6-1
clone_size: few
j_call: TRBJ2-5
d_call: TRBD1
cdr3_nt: TGTGCCAGCAGTACAGGGGGCGAGACCCAGTACTTC
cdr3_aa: CASSTGGETQYF

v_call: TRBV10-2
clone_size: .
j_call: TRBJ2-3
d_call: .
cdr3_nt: TGCGCCAGCAGTTTACAGGGGGGGGGGGATACGCAGTATTTT
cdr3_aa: CASSLQGGGDTQYF

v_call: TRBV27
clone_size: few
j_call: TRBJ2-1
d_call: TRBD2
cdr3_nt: TGTGCCAGCAGTTCTCCAACCCAATTGACTAGCGGGTGGGAAGTGGAGCAGTTCTTC
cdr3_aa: CASSSPTQLTSGWEVEQFF

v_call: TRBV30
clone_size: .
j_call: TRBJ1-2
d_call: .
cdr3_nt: TGTGCCTGGAACGGGGTGGTAAAGGGGAACTATGGCTACACCTTC
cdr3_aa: CAWNGVVKGNYGYTF

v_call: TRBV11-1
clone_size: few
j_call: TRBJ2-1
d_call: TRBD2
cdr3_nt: TGTGCCAGCAGCCCTCTAGCGGGAGTTCATTCAGGTCGGTTCTTC
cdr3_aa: CASSPLAGVHSGRFF

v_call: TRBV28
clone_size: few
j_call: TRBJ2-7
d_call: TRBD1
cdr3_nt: TGTGCCAGCAGGCTACCGGGACAGGGTTACGAGCAGTACTTC
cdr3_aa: CASRLPGQGYEQYF

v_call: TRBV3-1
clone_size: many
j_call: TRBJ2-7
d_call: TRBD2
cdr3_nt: TGTGCCAGCAGCCAACTAGCGGGGGACTACGAGCAGTACTTC
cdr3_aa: CASSQLAGDYEQYF

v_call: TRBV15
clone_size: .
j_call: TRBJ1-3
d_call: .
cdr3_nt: TGTGCCACCAGCAGATCCCGCGGGGCCTTTGGAAACACCATATATTTT
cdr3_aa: CATSRSRGAFGNTIYF

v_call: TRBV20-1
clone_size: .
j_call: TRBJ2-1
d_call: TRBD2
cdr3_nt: TGCAGTGCTCGGACTAGCGGAGATTACAATGAGCAGTTCTTC
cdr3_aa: CSARTSGDYNEQFF

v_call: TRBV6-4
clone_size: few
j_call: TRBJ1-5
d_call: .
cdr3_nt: TGTGCCAGCAGTTACAACAGGGCGGGCCAGCCCCAGCATTTT
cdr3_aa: CASSYNRAGQPQHF

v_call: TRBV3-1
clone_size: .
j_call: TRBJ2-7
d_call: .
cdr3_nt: TGTGCCAGCAGCCAGACTACCGGGGAGCAGTACTTC
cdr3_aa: CASSQTTGEQYF

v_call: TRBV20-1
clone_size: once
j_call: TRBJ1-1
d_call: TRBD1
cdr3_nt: TGCAGTGCTAGGATTACTAAAGACAGGGGCCGTATGAACACTGAAGCTTTCTTT
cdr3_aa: CSARITKDRGRMNTEAFF

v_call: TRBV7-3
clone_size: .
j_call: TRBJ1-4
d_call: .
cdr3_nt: TGTGCCAGCAGTCGCGCGCACAGGCCGCAGGGGAGGAGGGAAAAACTGTTTTTT
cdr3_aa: CASSRAHRPQGRREKLFF

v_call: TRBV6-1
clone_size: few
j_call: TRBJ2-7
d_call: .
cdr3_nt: TGTGCCAGCAGGTCGGGGGGCTTGTACGAGCAGTACTTC
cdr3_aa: CASRSGGLYEQYF